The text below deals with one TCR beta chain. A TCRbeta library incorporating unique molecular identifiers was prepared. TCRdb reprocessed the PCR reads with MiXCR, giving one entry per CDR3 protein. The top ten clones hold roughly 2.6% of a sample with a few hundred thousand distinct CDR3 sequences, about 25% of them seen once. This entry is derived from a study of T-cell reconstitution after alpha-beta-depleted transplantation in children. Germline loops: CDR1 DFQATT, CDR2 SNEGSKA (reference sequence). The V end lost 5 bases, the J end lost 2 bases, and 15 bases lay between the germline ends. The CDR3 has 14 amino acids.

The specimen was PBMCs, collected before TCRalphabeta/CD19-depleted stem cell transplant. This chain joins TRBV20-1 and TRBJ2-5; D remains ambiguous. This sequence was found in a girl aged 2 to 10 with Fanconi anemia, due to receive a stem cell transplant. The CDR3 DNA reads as TGCAGTGCTCCGAAAACCCGAAATCAAGAGACCCAGTACTTC. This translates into CSAPKTRNQETQYF.